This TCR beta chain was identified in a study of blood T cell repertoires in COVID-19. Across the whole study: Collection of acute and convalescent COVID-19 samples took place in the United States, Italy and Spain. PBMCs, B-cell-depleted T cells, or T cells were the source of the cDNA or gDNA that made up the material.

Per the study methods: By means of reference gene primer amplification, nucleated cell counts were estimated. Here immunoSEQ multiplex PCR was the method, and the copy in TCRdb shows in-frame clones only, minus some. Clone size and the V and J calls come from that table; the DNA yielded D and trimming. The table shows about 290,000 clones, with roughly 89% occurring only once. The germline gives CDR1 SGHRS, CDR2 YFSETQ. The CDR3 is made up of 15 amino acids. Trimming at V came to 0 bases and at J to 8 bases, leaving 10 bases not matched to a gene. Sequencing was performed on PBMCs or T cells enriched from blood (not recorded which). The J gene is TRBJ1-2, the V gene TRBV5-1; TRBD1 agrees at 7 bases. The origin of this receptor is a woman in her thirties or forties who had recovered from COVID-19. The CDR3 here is CASSLGGGQAGGYTF. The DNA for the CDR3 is TGCGCCAGCAGCTTGGGCGGAGGACAGGCTGGCGGCTACACCTTC.